The rows below give T cell receptor beta chains drawn from one sample of a study of T cell repertoires in cytomegalovirus infection. These receptors' targets are unknown. TCRdb ran MiXCR on the reads and lists one entry per CDR3 protein. The repertoire holds under 90,000 distinct CDR3 sequences, with roughly 44% as singletons. The specimen was CD8+ T cells from cultured PBMCs, collected from culture after CMV antigen stimulation. These TCRs come from a human donor in good health (CMV status not recorded). Some clones in this sample may be carry-over from other donors' samples. CDR3s include the opening cysteine and the closing phenylalanine or tryptophan. D genes are given only for firm matches. Expanded clones get a size class; other rows say once, few or many, or leave the size out.

clone size: NA
V gene: TRBV12-3/TRBV12-4
D gene: NA
J gene: TRBJ1-4
CDR3 DNA: TGTGCCAGCAGTTCACCCGGGGGGGATGAAAAACTGTTTTTT
CDR3 protein: CASSSPGGDEKLFF

clone size: NA
V gene: TRBV27
D gene: NA
J gene: TRBJ2-7
CDR3 DNA: TGTGCCAGCAGTTTATCGCCCACGAGGGGTTATAGCGAGCAGTACTTC
CDR3 protein: CASSLSPTRGYSEQYF

clone size: few
V gene: TRBV2
D gene: TRBD2
J gene: TRBJ2-3
CDR3 DNA: TGTGCCAGCAGTGCCTGGACTAGGCGCACAGATACGCAGTATTTT
CDR3 protein: CASSAWTRRTDTQYF

clone size: NA
V gene: TRBV5-1
D gene: TRBD2
J gene: TRBJ2-7
CDR3 DNA: TGCGCCAGCAGCCGACTAGCGGGAGGAAACAACGAGCAGTACTTC
CDR3 protein: CASSRLAGGNNEQYF

clone size: NA
V gene: TRBV7-2
D gene: TRBD1
J gene: TRBJ2-5
CDR3 DNA: TGTGCCAGCACCTCCAGGATGACAGGGAAGGAGACCCAGTACTTC
CDR3 protein: CASTSRMTGKETQYF

clone size: NA
V gene: TRBV5-6
D gene: NA
J gene: TRBJ1-3
CDR3 DNA: TGTGCCAGCAGCTTCATCAGGGACCCTGGAAACACCATATATTTT
CDR3 protein: CASSFIRDPGNTIYF

clone size: NA
V gene: TRBV11-1
D gene: NA
J gene: TRBJ1-6
CDR3 DNA: TGTGCCAGCAGCTTAGGGTGGACACGCCAGTTGAAGGCCCTCCACTTT
CDR3 protein: CASSLGWTRQLKALHF

clone size: few
V gene: TRBV6-5
D gene: NA
J gene: TRBJ2-3
CDR3 DNA: TGTGCCAGCAGTTACATTCTCAGCGGTCCCACAGATACGCAGTATTTT
CDR3 protein: CASSYILSGPTDTQYF

clone size: NA
V gene: TRBV15
D gene: NA
J gene: TRBJ1-2
CDR3 DNA: TGTGCCACCAGCAGAGATAGGCAGGGGCGCCCCTATGGCTACACCTTC
CDR3 protein: CATSRDRQGRPYGYTF

clone size: NA
V gene: TRBV10-3
D gene: NA
J gene: TRBJ1-6
CDR3 DNA: TGTGCCATCAGTGAGTCGACGAACTCACCCCTCCACTTT
CDR3 protein: CAISESTNSPLHF

clone size: few
V gene: TRBV7-2
D gene: TRBD2
J gene: TRBJ2-1
CDR3 DNA: TGTGCCAGCAGCTTTGTGGCGGGAGGGGGATACAATGAGCAGTTCTTC
CDR3 protein: CASSFVAGGGYNEQFF

clone size: few
V gene: TRBV27
D gene: NA
J gene: TRBJ2-3
CDR3 DNA: TGTGCCAGCAGTCCAACCCCGCCTCGGGAGAGCACAGATACGCAGTATTTT
CDR3 protein: CASSPTPPRESTDTQYF

clone size: NA
V gene: TRBV20-1
D gene: NA
J gene: TRBJ1-2
CDR3 DNA: TGCAGTGCTTGGTCAGGCGATAACTATGGCTACACCTTC
CDR3 protein: CSAWSGDNYGYTF

clone size: NA
V gene: TRBV7-4
D gene: NA
J gene: TRBJ1-6
CDR3 DNA: TGTGCCAGCAGCCCTCTACAAGAGGCGCCCGCATCCTTT
CDR3 protein: CASSPLQEAPASF

clone size: NA
V gene: TRBV7-2
D gene: TRBD1
J gene: TRBJ2-7
CDR3 DNA: TGTGCCAGCAGCCAAGGACAGGGCCCCTACGAGCAGTACTTC
CDR3 protein: CASSQGQGPYEQYF

clone size: few
V gene: TRBV28
D gene: TRBD2
J gene: TRBJ2-7
CDR3 DNA: TGTGCCAGCAGTTCTACCGGGAGGACCCCCTACGAGCAGTACTTC
CDR3 protein: CASSSTGRTPYEQYF

clone size: once
V gene: TRBV6-1
D gene: NA
J gene: TRBJ2-7
CDR3 DNA: TGTGCCAGCAGTGGTTGGGGGGCGCTAAACGAGCAGTACTTC
CDR3 protein: CASSGWGALNEQYF

clone size: NA
V gene: TRBV28
D gene: NA
J gene: TRBJ2-2
CDR3 DNA: TGTGCCAGCAGTTTCCCCGGGTCGTACACCGGGGAGCTGTTTTTT
CDR3 protein: CASSFPGSYTGELFF

clone size: NA
V gene: TRBV6-2/TRBV6-3
D gene: TRBD2
J gene: TRBJ2-7
CDR3 DNA: TGTGCCAGCAGTTCGCGGGGGGGGGACGAGCAGTACTTC
CDR3 protein: CASSSRGGDEQYF

clone size: NA
V gene: TRBV28
D gene: TRBD1
J gene: TRBJ1-2
CDR3 DNA: TGTGCCAGCAGTAGTAATGACTTCCTTGGGACAGGGGGCGGTAAGAACTATGGCTACACCTTC
CDR3 protein: CASSSNDFLGTGGGKNYGYTF

clone size: few
V gene: TRBV6-1
D gene: NA
J gene: TRBJ1-5
CDR3 DNA: TGTGCCAGCAGGAATGACGCGTATAGCAATCAGCCCCAGCATTTT
CDR3 protein: CASRNDAYSNQPQHF

clone size: NA
V gene: TRBV4-2
D gene: NA
J gene: TRBJ2-1
CDR3 DNA: TGTGCCAGCAGCCAAGATGGAGTGACTGGGCAGTTCTTC
CDR3 protein: CASSQDGVTGQFF